This record concerns one T cell receptor (beta chain) sequence. As yet, its antigen is unknown. The data were obtained in a study of CD4 T cells in relation to SARS-CoV-2 and coronaviruses. In the study overall: PBMCs were cultured with antigen for roughly nine days before TCR beta sequencing.

This CDR3 has 15 amino acids. Trimming removed 4 bases at V and 0 bases at J, with 8 bases between. In germline, CDR1 is SGHRS, CDR2 YFSETQ. CD4+ T cells from unexposed donors were obtained before the COVID-19 pandemic (2011-2018). After more than eight days of culture, CD4+ T cells were isolated. The method was immunoSEQ multiplex PCR; TCRdb's version includes in-frame clones alone and lacks a portion of them. The sample consists of 30,000 or so clones, 55% to 75% of them appearing once. The clonotype was recovered from a human donor in good health. V and J are TRBV5-1 and TRBJ2-6; D remains ambiguous. The sample taken for sequencing was CD4+ T cells from PBMCs, cultured in vitro. The CDR3 coding sequence is TGCGCCAGCAGCGTCATCCCCTCTGGGGCCAACGTCCTGACTTTC. Amino acids: CASSVIPSGANVLTF.